This is a list of T cell receptor beta chains from one sample in a study of cytomegalovirus exposure and HLA in healthy donors. Clones were read by immunoSEQ multiplex PCR, and TCRdb kept only the in-frame ones, dropping some. This repertoire comprises approximately 100,000 clones; its ten largest clones make up 0.5% to 0.7%. Input material: PBMCs. The receptor set was obtained from a man aged 50-59 years in good health and CMV-seronegative. Each CDR3 is given with its conserved first and last residue. The D gene is left open where the match is weak.

-	TRBV18	TRBJ2-3	TGTGCCAGCTCACCAGGCCTAGCAGATACGCAGTATTTT	CASSPGLADTQYF
TRBD2	TRBV5-6	TRBJ2-1	TGTGCCAGCAGCCCATGGACTAGGTTTGTGAATGAGCAGTTCTTC	CASSPWTRFVNEQFF
-	TRBV11-2	TRBJ2-7	TGTGCCAGCAGCTTGGGGGGGGGCGGCAGCCCTCTACAGCAGTACTTC	CASSLGGGGSPLQQYF
-	TRBV6-5	TRBJ1-1	TGTGCCAGCAGTTACATTACAGGGCCCGAGGACACTGAAGCTTTCTTT	CASSYITGPEDTEAFF
TRBD1	TRBV18	TRBJ2-7	TGTGCCAGCACGAGGACAGGGGGCTCGGTTTCCTACGAGCAGTACTTC	CASTRTGGSVSYEQYF
TRBD1	TRBV15	TRBJ2-3	TGTGCCACCAGCAGAGGGACAGGGCCGGCGGATACGCAGTATTTT	CATSRGTGPADTQYF
-	TRBV5-1	TRBJ2-7	TGCGCCAGCAGCTTGGTTGGTTCGGAGTACTCCTACGAGCAGTACTTC	CASSLVGSEYSYEQYF
-	TRBV2	TRBJ2-2	TGTGCCAGCAGTGAAAGAGGTATTCTCAGGGCCGGGGAGCTGTTTTTT	CASSERGILRAGELFF
-	TRBV7-3	TRBJ2-1	TGTGCCAGCAGCTTCACTCAGGGTGAGCAGTTCTTC	CASSFTQGEQFF
-	TRBV6-5	TRBJ1-6	TGTGCCAGCAGTTACTCGAACAGGGCAGGGTCACCCCTCCACTTT	CASSYSNRAGSPLHF
TRBD1	TRBV6-6	TRBJ2-7	TGTGCCAGCAGTGTACAGGGGGCGGGATACGAGCAGTACTTC	CASSVQGAGYEQYF
TRBD1	TRBV25-1	TRBJ2-5	TGTGCCAGCAGTGAATTTCAGGGGGCTGGGGAGACCCAGTACTTC	CASSEFQGAGETQYF
-	TRBV5-1	TRBJ2-1	TGCGCCAGCAGCCGGGGTGGGTACAATGAGCAGTTCTTC	CASSRGGYNEQFF
TRBD1	TRBV7-6	TRBJ1-3	TGTGCCAGCAGCTGGGACAGGGGGTCGGGAAACACCATATATTTT	CASSWDRGSGNTIYF
-	TRBV7-9	TRBJ1-5	TGTGCCAGCAGCCCAAGGAGGGGGCCCCAGCATTTT	CASSPRRGPQHF
TRBD2	TRBV10-1	TRBJ2-2	TGCGCCAGCCGACTAGCGGACACCGGGGAGCTGTTTTTT	CASRLADTGELFF
TRBD1	TRBV7-9	TRBJ1-1	TGTGCCAGCAGCTTAGCGAGGGGACAGGCTTTCTTT	CASSLARGQAFF
-	TRBV5-4	TRBJ2-5	TGTGCCAGCAGCTTGTCGGCGGTTCGTGTACAAGAGACCCAGTACTTC	CASSLSAVRVQETQYF
-	TRBV18	TRBJ2-3	TGTGCCAGCTCACCACGGGGCGCCGGGAGCACAGATACGCAGTATTTT	CASSPRGAGSTDTQYF
TRBD2	TRBV7-2	TRBJ2-1	TGTGCCAGCAGCGTCACTAGCGGCTTCTACAATGAGCAGTTCTTC	CASSVTSGFYNEQFF
-	TRBV6-1	TRBJ1-1	TGTGCCAGCAACCCAGCTGGGAGGTTGAACACTGAAGCTTTCTTT	CASNPAGRLNTEAFF
-	TRBV7-8	TRBJ2-7	TGTGCCAGCAGCTTAGACCAGCGGTTCTCCTACGAGCAGTACTTC	CASSLDQRFSYEQYF
TRBD2	TRBV7-2	TRBJ2-7	TGTGCCAGCAGCACCACCCTAGTAGGACTAGCGGGCGACGAGCAGTACTTC	CASSTTLVGLAGDEQYF
-	TRBV4-3	TRBJ1-2	TGCGCCAGCAGCCAAGAAAGGGGGGGCTATGGCTACACCTTC	CASSQERGGYGYTF
TRBD2	TRBV5-4	TRBJ2-7	TGTGCCAGCAGCCGGGGGGACGCCCCCTACGAGCAGTACTTC	CASSRGDAPYEQYF
-	TRBV7-9	TRBJ1-2	TGTGCCATCTCGGTCGGGGGCTATGGCTACACCTTC	CAISVGGYGYTF
TRBD1	TRBV28	TRBJ1-1	TGTGCCATCGGGACAGGGGGGATGAACACTGAAGCTTTCTTT	CAIGTGGMNTEAFF
-	TRBV29-1	TRBJ2-5	TGCAGCGTTGTAGGCAGGGAAGAGACCCAGTACTTC	CSVVGREETQYF
TRBD2	TRBV4-2	TRBJ2-1	TGTGCCAGCAGCCAAGGGGGTAGCGGGAGTTCCCTGAATGAGCAGTTCTTC	CASSQGGSGSSLNEQFF
TRBD2	TRBV11-2	TRBJ2-5	TGTGCCAGCAGCTTGGGAACTAGCGGGACCTACCAAGAGACCCAGTACTTC	CASSLGTSGTYQETQYF
-	TRBV7-2	TRBJ2-6	TGTGCCAGCAGCTTTGGGGGCGCTGGGGCCAACGTCCTGACTTTC	CASSFGGAGANVLTF
-	TRBV6-5	TRBJ2-7	TGTGCCAGCAGTTACTCCTCAGGGGCCAGCGCCTACGAGCAGTACTTC	CASSYSSGASAYEQYF
-	TRBV7-2	TRBJ1-1	TGTGCCAGCGGAATCAGGAGCGGGGGGCTAGGGGCTGAAGCTTTCTTT	CASGIRSGGLGAEAFF
TRBD1	TRBV7-2	TRBJ1-6	TGTGCCAGCAGCTTACGAGGGGGCGATAATTCACCCCTCCACTTT	CASSLRGGDNSPLHF
-	TRBV5-1	TRBJ1-1	TGCGCCAGCAGCCAAGGACACGGGAACACTGAAGCTTTCTTT	CASSQGHGNTEAFF
TRBD1	TRBV5-4	TRBJ2-7	TGTGCCAGCAGCCTGGACAGGGTTGGCGAGCAGTACTTC	CASSLDRVGEQYF
-	TRBV5-1	TRBJ1-1	TGCGCCAGCAGCTTGACAGGGTTCAACACTGAAGCTTTCTTT	CASSLTGFNTEAFF
TRBD1	TRBV23-1	TRBJ2-1	TGCGCCAGCAGCCTAAGAGTACAGGGGGCCAATGAGCAGTTCTTC	CASSLRVQGANEQFF
TRBD1	TRBV5-1	TRBJ2-7	TGCGCCAGCAGTCCCCAGTCGCGGGACAGGGACCACGAGCAGTACTTC	CASSPQSRDRDHEQYF
-	TRBV9	TRBJ2-1	TGTGCCAGCAGCGACGACGGGGCCTACAATGAGCAGTTCTTC	CASSDDGAYNEQFF
-	TRBV5-1	TRBJ2-7	TGCGCCAGCAGCTTGGCCTTGTCTACAGGGTGGTACGAGCAGTACTTC	CASSLALSTGWYEQYF
-	TRBV19	TRBJ1-6	TGTGCCAGTAGAAGCCCCCCGGGGAACCATAATTCACCCCTCCACTTT	CASRSPPGNHNSPLHF